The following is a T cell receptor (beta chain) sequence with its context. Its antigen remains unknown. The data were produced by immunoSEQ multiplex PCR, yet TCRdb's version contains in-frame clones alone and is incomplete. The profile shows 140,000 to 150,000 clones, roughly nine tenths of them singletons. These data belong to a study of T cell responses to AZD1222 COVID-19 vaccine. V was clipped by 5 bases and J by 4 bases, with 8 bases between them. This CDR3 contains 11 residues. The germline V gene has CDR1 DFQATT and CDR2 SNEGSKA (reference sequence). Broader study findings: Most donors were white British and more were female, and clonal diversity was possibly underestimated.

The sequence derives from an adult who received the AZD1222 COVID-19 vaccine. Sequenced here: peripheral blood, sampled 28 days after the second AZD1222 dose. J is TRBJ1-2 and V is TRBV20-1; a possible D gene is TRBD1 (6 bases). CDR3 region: CSAPGVYGYTF. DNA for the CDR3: TGCAGTGCTCCAGGGGTCTATGGCTACACCTTC.